This T cell receptor beta chain comes out of a study of cytotoxic CD8 clonotypes in ibrutinib-treated CLL. Study-level information: Response was recorded as partial in roughly 25 patients and complete in 2; at median about 64 months, roughly 15 remained remitted and approximately twelve had progressed.

The study's findings and limits: Starting clonality was above that of age-matched healthy donors and tracked circulating CD8+ T-cell counts. Sustained-remission and progressing patients had different sampling times.

V was trimmed by 7 bases and J by 1 base, leaving 13 bases between them. This CDR3 region has 14 residues. Per the germline V gene, CDR1 is MNHEY and CDR2 is SMNVEV (reference sequence). On this clone itself: What it recognizes is unknown.

Sequencing was designed to attain a depth spanning 1 in 200,000 to 1 in 1 million T cells. Clones were sequenced by immunoSEQ multiplex PCR, and TCRdb holds only the in-frame ones, with some missing. Of 150,000 to 200,000 clones detected, around nine tenths appear once; the ten largest clones hold about 3%. The sequenced sample was PBMCs, obtained at disease progression, from a patient treated with ibrutinib. The receptor was derived from a human donor with chronic lymphocytic leukemia. The genes are TRBV27 and TRBJ1-2; D gene uncertain. In DNA, the CDR3 is TGTGCCAGCACTACCCGTCGGGGTAACTATGGCTACACCTTC. The encoded protein is CASTTRRGNYGYTF.